This T cell receptor (beta chain) was identified during a study of blood T cell repertoires in COVID-19. Study context: PBMCs, B-cell-depleted T cells, or T cells were the source of the cDNA or gDNA that made up the material.

Deletions cut 0 bases from V and 9 bases from J, with 13 bases between. Germline V gives CDR1 SGHRS, CDR2 YFSETQ. CDR3 length: 15 residues. Assay: immunoSEQ multiplex PCR; the TCRdb copy retains only in-frame clones and omits some. There are around 140,000 clones in the sample; 75% to 90% occur only once, and more than 9% lies in the top ten. J is TRBJ1-6 and V is TRBV5-1; D may be TRBD1 (6 bases). The sequence derives from a man between 60 and 75 years old with active or convalescent COVID-19. The sample comprised peripheral blood. CDR3 in DNA: TGCGCCAGCAGCTTGGAACCGCAGGGGACTTCACCCCTCCACTTT. Translating it yields CASSLEPQGTSPLHF.